This is a list of T cell receptor beta chains from one sample in a study of T cell changes during pregnancy in multiple sclerosis. Clones were sequenced by immunoSEQ multiplex PCR, and TCRdb holds only the in-frame ones, with some missing. This sample has about 47,000 clones, with 90% to 95% found just once. Sequences were derived from peripheral blood, sampled in the second trimester of pregnancy. These TCRs come from a female donor with multiple sclerosis, enrolled in a pregnancy study. Both conserved end residues are part of each CDR3. The order of the fields is J gene, D gene, V gene, clone size, CDR3 DNA, CDR3 protein. A D gene is named only where the DNA matches it firmly. Clone size is not always given. Where it is, it says once, few, many or a class for expanded clones.

j_gene: TRBJ1-4
d_gene: NA
v_gene: TRBV11-2
abundance: NA
CDR3nt: TGTGCCAGCAGCTGGACTATAAATGAAAAACTGTTTTTT
CDR3aa: CASSWTINEKLFF

j_gene: TRBJ2-1
d_gene: NA
v_gene: TRBV11-3
abundance: NA
CDR3nt: TGTGCCAGCAGCAAACTTGGGACTGACAATGAGCAGTTCTTC
CDR3aa: CASSKLGTDNEQFF

j_gene: TRBJ2-2
d_gene: TRBD1
v_gene: TRBV5-1
abundance: NA
CDR3nt: TGCGCCAGCAGCCCCGGACAGGGAACGACCGGGGAGCTGTTTTTT
CDR3aa: CASSPGQGTTGELFF

j_gene: TRBJ2-7
d_gene: NA
v_gene: TRBV5-1
abundance: once
CDR3nt: TGCGCCAGCAGCTTGGTGAGCTACGAGCAGTACTTC
CDR3aa: CASSLVSYEQYF

j_gene: TRBJ1-1
d_gene: NA
v_gene: TRBV14
abundance: NA
CDR3nt: TGTGCCAGCAGCCTCCCGGGTATGAACACTGAAGCTTTCTTT
CDR3aa: CASSLPGMNTEAFF

j_gene: TRBJ2-5
d_gene: NA
v_gene: TRBV7-2
abundance: once
CDR3nt: TGTGCCAGCAGCTTAGGGGGGGGGCTTTCGGGAACCGAAAAGACCCAGTACTTC
CDR3aa: CASSLGGGLSGTEKTQYF

j_gene: TRBJ1-1
d_gene: NA
v_gene: TRBV2
abundance: NA
CDR3nt: TGTGCCAGCAGGAAGTGGGAGGACACTGAAGCTTTCTTT
CDR3aa: CASRKWEDTEAFF

j_gene: TRBJ2-1
d_gene: TRBD2
v_gene: TRBV19
abundance: NA
CDR3nt: TGTGCCAGTAGTATAAAGACTAGCGGGAGGTGGAATGAGCAGTTCTTC
CDR3aa: CASSIKTSGRWNEQFF

j_gene: TRBJ2-5
d_gene: NA
v_gene: TRBV13
abundance: NA
CDR3nt: TGTGCCAGCAGCTCACGGGGGGCAGGGATAGGGGAGACCCAGTACTTC
CDR3aa: CASSSRGAGIGETQYF

j_gene: TRBJ2-7
d_gene: TRBD2
v_gene: TRBV4-3
abundance: NA
CDR3nt: TGCGCCAGCAGCCAAGATCACGGCGGGAGCGCCCTACGAGCGCAGTACTTC
CDR3aa: CASSQDHGGSALRAQYF

j_gene: TRBJ1-2
d_gene: NA
v_gene: TRBV30
abundance: NA
CDR3nt: TGTGCCTGCGCTCGAAGTTGGCATGGCTACACCTTC
CDR3aa: CACARSWHGYTF

j_gene: TRBJ1-6
d_gene: NA
v_gene: TRBV25-1
abundance: NA
CDR3nt: TGTGCCAGCAGTGACCCCACATCACCCCTCCACTTT
CDR3aa: CASSDPTSPLHF

j_gene: TRBJ2-5
d_gene: TRBD2
v_gene: TRBV30
abundance: NA
CDR3nt: TGTGCCTGGGGGCCTAGCGGAGTAAGTCAAGAGACCCAGTACTTC
CDR3aa: CAWGPSGVSQETQYF

j_gene: TRBJ2-1
d_gene: TRBD2
v_gene: TRBV6-6
abundance: NA
CDR3nt: TGTGCCAGCGAAGGACATGAGCGGGAGGAGCAGTTCTTC
CDR3aa: CASEGHEREEQFF

j_gene: TRBJ1-4
d_gene: TRBD1
v_gene: TRBV27
abundance: NA
CDR3nt: TGTGCCAGCAGTTACCGGGACAGGGGCCGAACTAATGAAAAACTGTTTTTT
CDR3aa: CASSYRDRGRTNEKLFF

j_gene: TRBJ1-2
d_gene: NA
v_gene: TRBV5-6
abundance: NA
CDR3nt: TGTGCCAGCAGCTTGGTTCGGGGATTCTATGGCTACACCTTC
CDR3aa: CASSLVRGFYGYTF

j_gene: TRBJ1-3
d_gene: NA
v_gene: TRBV7-2
abundance: NA
CDR3nt: TGTGCCAGCAGCTTAGGATCGGGGGGCAACACCATATATTTT
CDR3aa: CASSLGSGGNTIYF

j_gene: TRBJ2-7
d_gene: NA
v_gene: TRBV18
abundance: NA
CDR3nt: TGTGCCAGCTCACCTCTAGATAACTACGAGCAGTACTTC
CDR3aa: CASSPLDNYEQYF

j_gene: TRBJ2-7
d_gene: TRBD2
v_gene: TRBV27
abundance: NA
CDR3nt: TGTGCCAGCAACGTAGGACTAGCGGGACCCTACGAGCAGTACTTC
CDR3aa: CASNVGLAGPYEQYF

j_gene: TRBJ2-7
d_gene: TRBD2
v_gene: TRBV29-1
abundance: NA
CDR3nt: TGCAGCGTACTAGCGGGAGAGTCTAACGAGCAGTACTTC
CDR3aa: CSVLAGESNEQYF

j_gene: TRBJ2-1
d_gene: NA
v_gene: TRBV7-2
abundance: NA
CDR3nt: TGTGCCAGCAGCTTAACGGGACTTTCACCCTGGGACAATGAGCAGTTCTTC
CDR3aa: CASSLTGLSPWDNEQFF

j_gene: TRBJ2-1
d_gene: TRBD2
v_gene: TRBV4-1
abundance: NA
CDR3nt: TGCGCCAGCAGCCAAGTGACAGCGGGAATACGATACAATGAGCAGTTCTTC
CDR3aa: CASSQVTAGIRYNEQFF

j_gene: TRBJ2-2
d_gene: TRBD1
v_gene: TRBV29-1
abundance: once
CDR3nt: TGCAGCGTTCAACCGGGACAGGGGGCCCCCGGGGAGCTGTTTTTT
CDR3aa: CSVQPGQGAPGELFF

j_gene: TRBJ1-2
d_gene: TRBD1
v_gene: TRBV28
abundance: NA
CDR3nt: TGTGCCAGCAGTCCTCTCGGGACAGGGGACTTTAGTTCTGGCTACACCTTC
CDR3aa: CASSPLGTGDFSSGYTF

j_gene: TRBJ2-2
d_gene: NA
v_gene: TRBV13
abundance: NA
CDR3nt: TGTGCCAGCAGCCCCCGGGAGTTCACCGGGGAGCTGTTTTTT
CDR3aa: CASSPREFTGELFF

j_gene: TRBJ2-5
d_gene: NA
v_gene: TRBV7-3
abundance: once
CDR3nt: TGTGCCAGCAGCTTAAATAAGGGGGAGACCCAGTACTTC
CDR3aa: CASSLNKGETQYF

j_gene: TRBJ2-1
d_gene: NA
v_gene: TRBV5-4
abundance: NA
CDR3nt: TGTGCCAGCAGCGCCGCGGGACTCTACAATGAGCAGTTCTTC
CDR3aa: CASSAAGLYNEQFF

j_gene: TRBJ1-1
d_gene: NA
v_gene: TRBV7-9
abundance: few
CDR3nt: TGTGCCAGCAGCTTCGACCGAGGGACTGAAGCTTTCTTT
CDR3aa: CASSFDRGTEAFF

j_gene: TRBJ1-4
d_gene: NA
v_gene: TRBV25-1
abundance: NA
CDR3nt: TGTGCCAGCAGTCCCGGGATTTATGAAAAACTGTTTTTT
CDR3aa: CASSPGIYEKLFF

j_gene: TRBJ1-2
d_gene: TRBD1
v_gene: TRBV15
abundance: NA
CDR3nt: TGTGCCACCAGCAGGGAAGGGACAGGGGGAGTAGCCTATGGCTACACCTTC
CDR3aa: CATSREGTGGVAYGYTF

j_gene: TRBJ2-6
d_gene: NA
v_gene: TRBV28
abundance: NA
CDR3nt: TGTGCCAGCAGTTCCTACGACTCTGGGGCCAACGTCCTGACTTTC
CDR3aa: CASSSYDSGANVLTF

j_gene: TRBJ2-1
d_gene: TRBD2
v_gene: TRBV6-5
abundance: NA
CDR3nt: TGTGCCAGCAGTTCCGCCTGGCGGGGGTCCTACAATGAGCAGTTCTTC
CDR3aa: CASSSAWRGSYNEQFF